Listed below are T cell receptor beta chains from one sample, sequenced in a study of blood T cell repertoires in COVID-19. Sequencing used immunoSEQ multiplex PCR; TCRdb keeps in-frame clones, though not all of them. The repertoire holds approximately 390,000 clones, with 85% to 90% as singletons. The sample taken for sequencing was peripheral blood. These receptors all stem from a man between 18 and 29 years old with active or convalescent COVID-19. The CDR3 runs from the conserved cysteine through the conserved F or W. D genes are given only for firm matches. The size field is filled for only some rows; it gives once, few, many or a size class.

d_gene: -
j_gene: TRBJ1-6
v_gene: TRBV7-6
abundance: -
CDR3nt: TGTGCCAGCACACCCAACCGGAGCTCCTATAATTCACCCCTCCACTTT
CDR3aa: CASTPNRSSYNSPLHF

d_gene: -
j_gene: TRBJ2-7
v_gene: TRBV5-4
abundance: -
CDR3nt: TGTGCCAGCAGCTTGGGACTAAGAGACTACGAGCAGTACTTC
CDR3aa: CASSLGLRDYEQYF

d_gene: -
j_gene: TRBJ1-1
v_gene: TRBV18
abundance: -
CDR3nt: TGTGCCAGCTCACCTACTATGAACACTGAAGCTTTCTTT
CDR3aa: CASSPTMNTEAFF

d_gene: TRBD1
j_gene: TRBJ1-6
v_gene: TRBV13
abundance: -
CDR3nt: TGTGCCAGCAGCCAGCGGACAGGGGGAAATAATTCACCCCTCCACTTT
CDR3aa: CASSQRTGGNNSPLHF

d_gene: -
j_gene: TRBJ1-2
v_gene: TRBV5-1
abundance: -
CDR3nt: TGCGCCAGCAGCGGGCAACAAGCTAACTATGGCTACACCTTC
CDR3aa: CASSGQQANYGYTF

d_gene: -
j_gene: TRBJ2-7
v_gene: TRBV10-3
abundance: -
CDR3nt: TGTGCCATCAGATCAGGTCACAATTCCTACGAGCAGTACTTC
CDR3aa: CAIRSGHNSYEQYF

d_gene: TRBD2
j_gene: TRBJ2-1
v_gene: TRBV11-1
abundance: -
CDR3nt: TGTGCCAGCAGCCCTGAACTAGCGGGAGGGCGGAATGAGCAGTTCTTC
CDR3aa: CASSPELAGGRNEQFF

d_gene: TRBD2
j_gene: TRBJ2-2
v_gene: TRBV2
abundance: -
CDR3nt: TGTGCCAGCAGTGAATTGGCGGGGGGGCCCGGCGGGGAGCTGTTTTTT
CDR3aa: CASSELAGGPGGELFF

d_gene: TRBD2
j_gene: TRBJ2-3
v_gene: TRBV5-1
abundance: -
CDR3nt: TGCGCCAGCAGCTGGACTAGCGGGAGGGCCTTATCGGATACGCAGTATTTT
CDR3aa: CASSWTSGRALSDTQYF

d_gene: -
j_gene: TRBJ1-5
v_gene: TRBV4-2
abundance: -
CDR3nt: TGTGCCAGCAGCCAAGAGGGGAGGACTGACATAAATCAGCCCCAGCATTTT
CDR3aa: CASSQEGRTDINQPQHF

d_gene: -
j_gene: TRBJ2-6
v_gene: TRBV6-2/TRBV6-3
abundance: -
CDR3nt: TGTGCCAGCAGTGGACTTGTCTCTGGGGCCAACGTCCTGACTTTC
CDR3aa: CASSGLVSGANVLTF

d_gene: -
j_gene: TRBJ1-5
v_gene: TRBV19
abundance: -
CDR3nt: TGTGCCAGTAGTATATTCAATACGGGGAATCAGCCCCAGCATTTT
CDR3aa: CASSIFNTGNQPQHF

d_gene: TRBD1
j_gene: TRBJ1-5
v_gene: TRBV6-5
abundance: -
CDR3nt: TGTGCCAGCAGTCGACAGGGTAGCCAGCCCCAGCATTTT
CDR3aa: CASSRQGSQPQHF

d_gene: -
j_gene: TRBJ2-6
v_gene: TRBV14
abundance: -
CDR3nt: TGTGCCAGCAGCCGACAGAGCTCTGGGGCCAACGTCCTGACTTTC
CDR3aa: CASSRQSSGANVLTF

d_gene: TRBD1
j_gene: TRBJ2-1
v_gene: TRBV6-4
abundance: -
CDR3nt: TGTGCCAGCAGTCCGACACCTGAAGGACAGGGGAATGAGCAGTTCTTC
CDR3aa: CASSPTPEGQGNEQFF

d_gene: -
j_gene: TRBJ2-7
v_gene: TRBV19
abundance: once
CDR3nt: TGTGCCAGTAGTACAGCCGACAGGAGCTCCTACGAGCAGTACTTC
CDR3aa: CASSTADRSSYEQYF

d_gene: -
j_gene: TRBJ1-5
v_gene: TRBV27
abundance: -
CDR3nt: TGTGCCAGCAGTTCAGGGTTCAATCAGCCCCAGCATTTT
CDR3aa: CASSSGFNQPQHF

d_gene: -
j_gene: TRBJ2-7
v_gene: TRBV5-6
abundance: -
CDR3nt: TGTGCCAGCAGCTTTAGTGCGGAGGACTACGAGCAGTACTTC
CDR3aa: CASSFSAEDYEQYF

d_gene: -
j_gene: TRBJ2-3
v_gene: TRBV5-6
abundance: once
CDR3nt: TGTGCCAGCAGCTATGACAGAGGATCTAGCACAGATACGCAGTATTTT
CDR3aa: CASSYDRGSSTDTQYF

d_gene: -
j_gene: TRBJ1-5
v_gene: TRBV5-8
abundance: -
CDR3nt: TGTGCCAGCGAATTGTCCGGGGCAGGGGCCCATCAGCCCCAGCATTTT
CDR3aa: CASELSGAGAHQPQHF

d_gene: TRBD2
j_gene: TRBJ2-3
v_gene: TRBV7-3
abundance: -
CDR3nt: TGTGCCAGCAGCACGGGGGGGCATCCAGATACGCAGTATTTT
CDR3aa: CASSTGGHPDTQYF

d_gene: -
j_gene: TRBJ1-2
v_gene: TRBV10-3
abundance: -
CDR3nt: TGTGCCATCAGTGAGTCGGTTGGGGGCAGTGAGGGCTACACCTTC
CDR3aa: CAISESVGGSEGYTF

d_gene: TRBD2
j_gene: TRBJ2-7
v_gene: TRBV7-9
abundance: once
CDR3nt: TGTGCCAGCAGCAAGAAACTAGCGGCGAGCTCCTACGAGCAGTACTTC
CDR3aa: CASSKKLAASSYEQYF

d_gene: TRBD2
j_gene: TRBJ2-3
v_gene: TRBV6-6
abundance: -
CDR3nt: TGTGCCAGCAGCGTGGGGACTAGCGGGGCCGTTACGCAGTATTTT
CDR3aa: CASSVGTSGAVTQYF

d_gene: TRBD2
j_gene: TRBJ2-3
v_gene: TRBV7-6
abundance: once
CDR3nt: TGTGCCAGCAGCCCTCGGACTAGCGGGGGGGCCGGTACGCAGTATTTT
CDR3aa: CASSPRTSGGAGTQYF

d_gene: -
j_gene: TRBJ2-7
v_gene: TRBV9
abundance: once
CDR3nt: TGTGCCAGCAGCCCGGACGGGGGTTCATACGAGCAGTACTTC
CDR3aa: CASSPDGGSYEQYF

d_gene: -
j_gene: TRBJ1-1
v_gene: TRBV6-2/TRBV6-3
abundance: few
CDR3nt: TGTGCCAGCAGTAGTGAACGGGACACTGAAGCTTTCTTT
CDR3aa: CASSSERDTEAFF

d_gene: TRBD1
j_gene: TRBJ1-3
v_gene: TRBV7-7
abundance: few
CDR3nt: TGTGCTAGCAGCTCAAACAGGGGGCCTGGAAACACCATATATTTT
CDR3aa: CASSSNRGPGNTIYF

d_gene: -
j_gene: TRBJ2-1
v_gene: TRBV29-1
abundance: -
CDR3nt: TGCAGCGTTGCGTCAGGGTATTCCTACAATGAGCAGTTCTTC
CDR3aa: CSVASGYSYNEQFF

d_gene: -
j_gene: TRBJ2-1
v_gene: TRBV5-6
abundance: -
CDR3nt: TGTGCCAGCAGCCCTCCAGGGGACAATGAGCAGTTCTTC
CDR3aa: CASSPPGDNEQFF

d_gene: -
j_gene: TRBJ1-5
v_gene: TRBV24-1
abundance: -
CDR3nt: TGTGCCACCAGTGACAGGGCAGTCGGTAATCAGCCCCAGCATTTT
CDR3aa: CATSDRAVGNQPQHF

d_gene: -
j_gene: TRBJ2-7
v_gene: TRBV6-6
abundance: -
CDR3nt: TGTGCCAGCAGACGACTGGGAGCCGAGCAGTACTTC
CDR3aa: CASRRLGAEQYF

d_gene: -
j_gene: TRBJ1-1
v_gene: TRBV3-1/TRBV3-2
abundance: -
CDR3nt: TGTGCCAGCAGCCGCGTTAGGGGTGAAGCTTTCTTT
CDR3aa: CASSRVRGEAFF

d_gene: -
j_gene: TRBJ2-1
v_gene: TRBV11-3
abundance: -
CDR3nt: TGTGCCAGCAGCTTAGATCAAGAGGGAAGGGTCTCCTACAATGAGCAGTTCTTC
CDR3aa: CASSLDQEGRVSYNEQFF

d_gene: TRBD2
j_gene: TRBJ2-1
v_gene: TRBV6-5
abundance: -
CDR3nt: TGTGCCAGCAGTCGCAGCGGGGGTTTCGGCAATGAGCAGTTCTTC
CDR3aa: CASSRSGGFGNEQFF

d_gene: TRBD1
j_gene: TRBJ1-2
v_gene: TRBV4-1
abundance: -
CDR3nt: TGCGCCAGCAGCCAAGGGAGACAGGGTGGCTATGGCTACACCTTC
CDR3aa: CASSQGRQGGYGYTF

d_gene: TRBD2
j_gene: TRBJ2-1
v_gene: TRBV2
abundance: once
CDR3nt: TGTGCCAGCAGCCCCGTAGCTAGCGGGGCTTACAATGAGCAGTTCTTC
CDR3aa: CASSPVASGAYNEQFF

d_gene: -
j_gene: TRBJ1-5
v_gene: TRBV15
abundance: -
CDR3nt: TGTGCCACCAGCAGAGATGCAACAGCTAGCAATCAGCCCCAGCATTTT
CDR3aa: CATSRDATASNQPQHF

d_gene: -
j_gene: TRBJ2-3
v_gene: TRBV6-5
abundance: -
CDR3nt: TGTGCCACAACTACGGTTGGAGATACGCAGTATTTT
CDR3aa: CATTTVGDTQYF

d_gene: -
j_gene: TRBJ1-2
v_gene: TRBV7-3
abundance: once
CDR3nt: TGTGCCAGCAGCTTAAGAGGGGGAGACTACTATGGCTACACCTTC
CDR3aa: CASSLRGGDYYGYTF

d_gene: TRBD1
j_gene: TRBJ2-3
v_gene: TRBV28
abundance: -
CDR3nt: TGTGCCAGCAGCTCACAGGGGGTCGCAGATACGCAGTATTTT
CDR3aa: CASSSQGVADTQYF

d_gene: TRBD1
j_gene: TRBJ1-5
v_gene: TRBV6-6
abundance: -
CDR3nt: TGTGCCAGCAGTTCGGGCAGGGGGGATCAGCCCCAGCATTTT
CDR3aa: CASSSGRGDQPQHF

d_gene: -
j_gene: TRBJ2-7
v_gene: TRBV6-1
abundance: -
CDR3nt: TGTGCCAGTTGGGGCCCCGAGCAGTACTTC
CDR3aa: CASWGPEQYF

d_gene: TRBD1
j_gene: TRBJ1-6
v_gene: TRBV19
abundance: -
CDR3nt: TGTGCCAGCTCCTCCGACAGGGCATATAATTCACCCCTCCACTTT
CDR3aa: CASSSDRAYNSPLHF

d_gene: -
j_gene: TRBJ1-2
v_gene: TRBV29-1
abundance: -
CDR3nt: TGCAGCGTTGAACACAGGGACAACTATGGCTACACCTTC
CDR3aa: CSVEHRDNYGYTF

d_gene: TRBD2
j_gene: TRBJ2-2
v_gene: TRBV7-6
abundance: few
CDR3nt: TGTGCCAGCAGCCGACTAGCGGGAGTCGACACCGGGGAGCTGTTTTTT
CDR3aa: CASSRLAGVDTGELFF